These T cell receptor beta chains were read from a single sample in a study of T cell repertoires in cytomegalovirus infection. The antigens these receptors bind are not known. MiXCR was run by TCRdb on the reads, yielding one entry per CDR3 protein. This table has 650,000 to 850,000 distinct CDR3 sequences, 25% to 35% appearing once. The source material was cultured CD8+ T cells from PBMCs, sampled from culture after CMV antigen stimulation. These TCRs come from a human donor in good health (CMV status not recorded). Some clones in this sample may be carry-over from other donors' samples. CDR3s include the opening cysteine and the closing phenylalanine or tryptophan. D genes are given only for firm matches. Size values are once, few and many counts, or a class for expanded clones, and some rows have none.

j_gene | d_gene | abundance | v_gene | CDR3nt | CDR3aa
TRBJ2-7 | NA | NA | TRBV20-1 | TGCAGTGCTAGAGACAAGAGCGGCCTGACCTACGAGCAGTACTTC | CSARDKSGLTYEQYF
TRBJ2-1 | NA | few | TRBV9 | TGTGCCAGCAGGAACAGGAGCTCCTACAATGAGCAGTTCTTC | CASRNRSSYNEQFF
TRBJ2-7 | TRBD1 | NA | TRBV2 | TGTGCCAGCCGGGACAGGGTAAACGAGCAGTACTTC | CASRDRVNEQYF
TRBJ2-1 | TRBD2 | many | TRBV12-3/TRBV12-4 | TGTGCCAGCAGTTTTGGGGGGGAGCTCCCAAATGAGCAGTTCTTC | CASSFGGELPNEQFF
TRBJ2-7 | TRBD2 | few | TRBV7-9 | TGTGCCAGCACTCCCCCTGGAATACTAGCGGGGGATAACGAGCAGTACTTC | CASTPPGILAGDNEQYF
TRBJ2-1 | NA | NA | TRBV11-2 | TGTGCCAGCAGCTTATCTAGGACACGTTCCAATGAGCAGTTCTTC | CASSLSRTRSNEQFF
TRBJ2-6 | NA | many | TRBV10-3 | TGTGCCATCAGGGACCCCACCGACTCTGGGGCCAACGTCCTGACTTTC | CAIRDPTDSGANVLTF
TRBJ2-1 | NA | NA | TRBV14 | TGTGCCAGCAGCCAACGTCTTCGGTGGAATGAGCAGTTCTTC | CASSQRLRWNEQFF
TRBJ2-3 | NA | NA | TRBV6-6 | TGTGCCAGCAGTTACGAGGGGGAATATGGCACAGATACGCAGTATTTT | CASSYEGEYGTDTQYF
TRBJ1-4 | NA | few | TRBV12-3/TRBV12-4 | TGTGCCAGCGCTGCAACTAATGAAAAACTGTTTTTT | CASAATNEKLFF
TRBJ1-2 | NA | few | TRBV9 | TGTGCCAGCAGCTTAGGGAGCACAGCCGAATATGGCTACACCTTC | CASSLGSTAEYGYTF
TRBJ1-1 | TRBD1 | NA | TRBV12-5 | TGTGCTAGTGGTTTGGCCGGGACAGGGGTCGAGGGTGAAGCTTTCTTT | CASGLAGTGVEGEAFF
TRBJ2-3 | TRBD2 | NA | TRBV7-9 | TGTGCCAGCAGCTCGACTAGCGGGGAGCGCAGGGTGGCGCAGTATTTT | CASSSTSGERRVAQYF
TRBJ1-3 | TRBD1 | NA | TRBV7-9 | TGTGCCAGCAGAGGAGGGGCCAGGGGGCCTGGAAACACCATATATTTT | CASRGGARGPGNTIYF
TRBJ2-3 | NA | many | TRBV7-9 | TGTGCCAGCAGCTCGGGTGGGATCAATACGCAGTATTTT | CASSSGGINTQYF
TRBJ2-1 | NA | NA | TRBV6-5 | TGTGCCAGCAGTTGGGACGTATACAATGAGCAGTTCTTC | CASSWDVYNEQFF
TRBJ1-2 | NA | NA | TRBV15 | TGTGCCACCAGCACCTTTGATTCAGAGCCCGGCTCTGGCTACACCTTC | CATSTFDSEPGSGYTF
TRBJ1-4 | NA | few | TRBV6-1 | TGTGCCAGCAGGAACCAACAGGTAGTTGATGAAAAACTGTTTTTT | CASRNQQVVDEKLFF
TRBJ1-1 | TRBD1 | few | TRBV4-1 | TGCGCCAGCAGCCAAGGACAGGGCGGAATCACTGAAGCTTTCTTT | CASSQGQGGITEAFF
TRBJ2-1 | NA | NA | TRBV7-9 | TGTGCCAGCAGCTCGGTAACAGTGAGCTCCTACAATGAGCAGTTCTTC | CASSSVTVSSYNEQFF
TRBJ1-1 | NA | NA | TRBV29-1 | TGCAGCGTTGAAGATTTTAGGGACGTGAACACTGAAGCTTTCTTT | CSVEDFRDVNTEAFF
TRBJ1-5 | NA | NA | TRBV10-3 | TGTGCCATCAGTGAGAAGGGGGGCCCCGGGGGGAATCAGCCCCAGCATTTT | CAISEKGGPGGNQPQHF
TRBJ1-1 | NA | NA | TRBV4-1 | TGCGCCAGCAGCCAAGGGGGACTTGGGGCTTTCTTT | CASSQGGLGAFF
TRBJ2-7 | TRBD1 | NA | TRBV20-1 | TGCAGTGCCCAGGGGGAAGACTCCTACGAGCAGTACTTC | CSAQGEDSYEQYF
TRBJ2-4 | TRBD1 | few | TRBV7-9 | TGTGCCAGCAGCCCTGCGCCGGAGACAGGGCGAACCAAAAACATTCAGTACTTC | CASSPAPETGRTKNIQYF
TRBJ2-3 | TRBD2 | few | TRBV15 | TGTGCCACCAGCAGAGACCGATCGCGGGGGGGCCGCACAGATACGCAGTATTTT | CATSRDRSRGGRTDTQYF
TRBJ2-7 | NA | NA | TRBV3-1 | TGTGCCAGCAGCCAAGAAGACCTTAACGAGCAGTACTTC | CASSQEDLNEQYF